The clone carrying this T cell receptor beta chain was counted at least ten times. The target antigen is unknown. The data are from a study of T-cell reconstitution after alpha-beta-depleted transplantation in children. Whole-study findings and limits: The study traced high day-60 TCRbeta diversity in some patients to surviving recipient T cells and thymic progenitors. Roughly two months post-transplant, alpha-beta T cells reportedly originated from several hundred graft clones that had expanded. T-cell counts and diversity were attributed mostly to newly produced T cells one year after transplant.

Unique molecular identifiers were built into the TCRbeta library. TCRdb reanalysed the PCR reads using MiXCR and keeps one entry per CDR3 protein. The sample holds around 190,000 distinct CDR3 sequences, approximately 6.9% seen once. CDR1 is DFQATT, CDR2 SNEGSKA, per germline (reference sequence). V lost 5 bases and J 5 bases, leaving 12 bases between the germline ends. CDR3 size: 13 residues. The sequencing here drew on PBMCs, taken before TCRalphabeta/CD19-depleted stem cell transplant. The chain recombines TRBV20-1 with TRBJ2-2; tentatively, D is TRBD2 (6 bases). The receptor was derived from a boy aged 2 to 10 with acute lymphoblastic leukemia, due to receive a stem cell transplant. In DNA, the CDR3 is TGCAGTGCTGGTCCGGGGGAAACCGGGGAGCTGTTTTTT. It translates to CSAGPGETGELFF.